These 8 T cell receptor beta chains share one sample of origin, sequenced in a study of graft-versus-host responses after intestinal transplantation. This table comes from immunoSEQ multiplex PCR, and its TCRdb copy is limited to in-frame clones, with some not included. Counted here are 75,000 to 100,000 clones, 91% occurring once; the ten biggest clones make up about 0.18%. These receptors are not linked to any known antigen. Material: unstimulated CD4+ T cells sorted from spleen or lymph node cells, obtained before transplant. Receptor source: a human donor who was the organ donor for an intestinal transplant.

The chain carries TRBV16 and TRBJ1-2, with TRBD1 as a possible D gene (6 bases). The V gene's germline CDR1 is KGHSY and CDR2 FQNENV. The germline V and J ends were trimmed by 2 bases and 6 bases, with 16 bases remaining between them. This CDR3 comprises 15 residues. The CDR3 nucleotides read TGTGCCAGCAGCCAACTGTCAGGGGCCCTAAATGGCTACACCTTC. This sequence encodes CASSQLSGALNGYTF. Based on the CDR3 plus reference TRBV16 and TRBJ1-2, the full variable domain is GEEVAQTPKHLVRGEGQKAKLYCAPIKGHSYVFWYQQVLKNEFKFLISFQNENVFDETGMPKERFSAKCLPNSPCSLEIQATKLEDSAVYFCASSQLSGALNGYTFGSGTRLTVV.

This clone was recorded at least ten times. The chain joins TRBV10-3 to TRBJ2-1, with TRBD2 identical over 13 bases. The CDR3 consists of 17 residues. After removal of 2 bases from V and 1 base from J, the junction contained 2 bases not matched to a gene. CDR1 is ENHRY, CDR2 SYGVKD, per germline. As DNA, the CDR3 is TGTGCCATCAGTGAGAGGGGACTAGCGGGGTCCTACAATGAGCAGTTCTTC. Translation gives CAISERGLAGSYNEQFF.

The CDR3 region has the DNA TGTGCCAGCAGCTCTCCGGGACAGGTTAGGGTGAACACTGAAGCTTTCTTT. Amino acids: CASSSPGQVRVNTEAFF. The gene calls are TRBV7-9 and TRBJ1-1, with 8 nucleotides matching TRBD1. The trim removed 4 bases at V and 0 bases at J, leaving 10 bases unmatched. Germline V gene lookup returns CDR1 SEHNR and CDR2 FQNEAQ (reference sequence). This CDR3 contains 17 residues.

V is TRBV5-4 and J is TRBJ2-5, with 9 bases lining up with TRBD2. The CDR3 has 16 residues. Unmatched junction bases numbered 8, after V lost 0 bases and J lost 5 bases. From germline, CDR1 is SGHNT and CDR2 YYREEE (reference sequence). CDR3 loop: CASSLAGGGALETQYF. For the CDR3, the DNA is TGTGCCAGCAGCTTGGCCGGCGGGGGGGCCTTGGAGACCCAGTACTTC.

The rearrangement links TRBV13 to TRBJ2-3; D may be TRBD1 (6 bases). The V end lost 2 bases, the J end lost 4 bases, and 16 bases lay between the germline ends. Germline CDR1 reads PRHDT; CDR2 reads FYEKMQ (reference sequence). This CDR3 comprises 16 residues. For the CDR3, the DNA is TGTGCCAGCAGCTTACTCCAGGGACAAAACGCAGATACGCAGTATTTT. Encoded protein: CASSLLQGQNADTQYF. Combining the CDR3 with reference TRBV13 and TRBJ2-3 gives the whole variable domain AAGVIQSPRHLIKEKRETATLKCYPIPRHDTVYWYQQGPGQDPQFLISFYEKMQSDKGSIPDRFSAQQFSDYHSELNMSSLELGDSALYFCASSLLQGQNADTQYFGPGTRLTVL.

The chain employs TRBV7-3 and TRBJ2-3, with TRBD2 as a possible D gene (7 bases). The CDR3 runs 17 residues. V was clipped by 4 bases and J by 1 base, with 18 bases between them. Germline V gives CDR1 SGHTA, CDR2 FQGTGA. The CDR3 DNA follows: TGTGCCAGCAGCTCTACGGCGGGGGCGACCTGCACAGATACGCAGTATTTT. Translating gives CASSSTAGATCTDTQYF.

Only one count was recorded for this clone. The chain recombines TRBV6-5 with TRBJ1-6; 7 nucleotides agree with TRBD1. From germline, CDR1 is MNHEY and CDR2 SVGAGI. J gave up 9 bases and V 6 bases, and 11 bases lay outside the gene matches. The CDR3 loop spans 15 amino acids. The DNA of the CDR3 is TGTGCCAGCAGATCGGACAGGTCGAGTTCTTCACCCCTCCACTTT. Its protein is CASRSDRSSSSPLHF.

The rearrangement joins TRBV5-6 to TRBJ2-5, with TRBD1 as a possible D gene (6 bases). Germline V CDR1 and CDR2: SGHDT, YYEEEE. The CDR3 runs to 15 residues. Trimming took 0 bases from V and 4 from J, leaving 13 bases between them. Written as DNA, the CDR3 is TGTGCCAGCAGCTTGGACAGGGACCTTAGAGAGACCCAGTACTTC. Translating gives CASSLDRDLRETQYF.